Listed here are 20 T cell receptor beta chains from one sample, sequenced in a study of T cell repertoires in cytomegalovirus infection. These receptors have no identified antigens. MiXCR, run by TCRdb on the reads, gives a single entry per CDR3 protein. The sample lists roughly 570,000 distinct CDR3 sequences; 35% to 50% were seen once. Sequenced material: cultured PBMCs, taken from culture after CMV antigen stimulation. The receptors come from a human donor in good health (CMV status not recorded). Some clones in this sample may be carry-over from other donors' samples.

V is TRBV7-9 and J is TRBJ2-5; 9 nucleotides align to TRBD2. The length of the CDR3 is 16 residues. The J segment lost 5 bases and the V segment lost 5 bases, leaving 12 bases of the junction unmatched. Germline V gives CDR1 SEHNR, CDR2 FQNEAQ (reference sequence). CDR3 bases: TGTGCCAGCAGCCCCCAAGGGGTAGCGGGAGTTGAGACCCAGTACTTC. Its protein is CASSPQGVAGVETQYF.

The gene calls are TRBV5-4 and TRBJ2-5; 8 bases align to TRBD2. V trimming: 4 bases; J trimming: 5 bases; junction bases outside the gene matches: 13. This CDR3 region has 16 residues. Germline CDR1 and CDR2: SGHNT and YYREEE (reference sequence). CDR3 in amino acids: CASSPTPGGAGETQYF. For the CDR3, the DNA is TGTGCCAGCAGCCCAACCCCCGGGGGGGCCGGGGAGACCCAGTACTTC.

The rearrangement uses TRBV29-1 and TRBJ2-1; a weak D match, TRBD2 (5 bases). V was clipped by 4 bases and J by 8 bases, with 12 bases between them. The CDR3 contains 12 residues. CDR1 is SQVTM and CDR2 is ANQGSEA in the germline V gene. CDR3 loop: CSVALAGDEQFF. The CDR3 region has the DNA TGCAGCGTTGCTCTAGCCGGTGATGAGCAGTTCTTC.

This sequence joins TRBV12-3 or TRBV12-4 and TRBJ1-6; 7 bases are shared with TRBD1. V was clipped by 3 bases and J by 13 bases; unmatched bases: 12. There are 15 residues in the CDR3. CDR3 protein: CASSLRQGFRGPLHF. The CDR3 DNA reads as TGTGCCAGCAGTTTGAGACAGGGCTTCAGGGGGCCCCTCCACTTT.

The V call is TRBV11-3, the J call TRBJ1-6, with 7 positions matching TRBD1. V shed 6 bases, J shed 7 bases, and the junction held 3 bases outside the gene matches. Germline CDR1 reads SGHNT; CDR2 reads YENEEA. This CDR3 contains 13 residues. The CDR3 DNA sequence: TGTGCCAGCAGTTCGACAGGGAATTCACCCCTCCACTTT. This translates into CASSSTGNSPLHF.

This clonotype was counted a few times. V is TRBV20-1 and J is TRBJ2-1; 10 bases are shared with TRBD1. CDR1 is DFQATT, CDR2 SNEGSKA, per germline (reference sequence). This CDR3 contains 14 residues. With V trimmed by 4 bases and J by 5 bases, 5 bases remained unmatched. The CDR3 coding sequence is TGCAGTGCTAACCGGGACAGGGGTCACAATGAGCAGTTCTTC. It translates to CSANRDRGHNEQFF.

In its sample, this clonotype was seen a few times. The genes are TRBV7-2 and TRBJ2-1; 7 bases line up with TRBD2. J was trimmed by 5 bases and V by 1 base; bases with no gene match: 5. The germline V gene encodes CDR1 SGHTA and CDR2 FQGNSA. The CDR3 sequence is 15 residues long. CDR3 region: CASSLDSGAHNEQFF. CDR3 nucleotide sequence: TGTGCCAGCAGCTTAGACAGCGGGGCCCACAATGAGCAGTTCTTC.

This clonotype was recorded only once. The chain couples TRBV20-1 to TRBJ1-6; D is uncertain. Germline values: CDR1 DFQATT, CDR2 SNEGSKA (reference sequence). V dropped 3 bases and J dropped 0 bases, with 12 bases sitting between them. This CDR3 is built from 16 residues. CDR3 amino acids: CSASGWQSSYNSPLHF. CDR3 coding DNA: TGCAGTGCTAGCGGGTGGCAAAGCTCCTATAATTCACCCCTCCACTTT.

The rearrangement uses TRBV5-1 and TRBJ1-1, with 8 bases lining up with TRBD1. Germline trimming cut 4 bases from V and 3 bases from J; bases unmatched to any gene: 8. The germline V gene encodes CDR1 SGHRS and CDR2 YFSETQ. This CDR3 is built from 15 residues. CDR3 loop: CASSPRTGSDTEAFF. The CDR3 DNA reads as TGCGCCAGCAGCCCTCGGACAGGGAGCGACACTGAAGCTTTCTTT.

The chain links TRBV7-9 to TRBJ2-5, with TRBD2 identical over 9 bases. The CDR3 is 15 amino acids. Trimming took 5 bases from V and 2 from J; bases not matched to a gene: 6. CDR1 and CDR2 (germline): SEHNR, FQNEAQ (reference sequence). For the CDR3, the DNA is TGTGCCAGCAGCCGGCGGACTAGCGAACAAGAGACCCAGTACTTC. Translation gives CASSRRTSEQETQYF.

This clonotype occurred a few times. The CDR3 here is CASSFSGQSTDTQYF. The DNA of the CDR3 is TGTGCCAGCAGCTTTTCGGGGCAGAGCACAGATACGCAGTATTTT. The chain couples TRBV7-2 to TRBJ2-3, with D possibly being TRBD1 or TRBD2 (5 bases each). This CDR3 has 15 residues. The germline CDR1 and CDR2 sequences are SGHTA and FQGNSA. V gave up 3 bases and J gave up 0 bases, with 10 bases separating them.

J is TRBJ1-5 and V is TRBV7-8; no reliable D call. Germline CDR1 SGHVS, CDR2 FQNEAQ. This CDR3 is 15 amino acids long. The V end lost 5 bases, the J end lost 5 bases, and 16 bases lay between the germline ends. Here the CDR3 reads CASSPRKGRDQPQHF. In DNA form, the CDR3 reads TGTGCCAGCAGCCCTAGGAAGGGTAGGGATCAGCCCCAGCATTTT.

The chain links TRBV18 to TRBJ1-1; D gene uncertain. The CDR3 consists of 12 residues. CDR1 is KGHSH, CDR2 LQKENI, per germline. The germline V and J ends were trimmed by 4 bases and 3 bases, with 6 bases remaining between them. Written as DNA, the CDR3 is TGTGCCAGCTCACAACCCCACACTGAAGCTTTCTTT. Its protein is CASSQPHTEAFF.

The V and J genes are TRBV5-4 and TRBJ2-3, with 11 bases fitting TRBD2. With V trimmed by 6 bases and J by 3 bases, 6 bases remained unmatched. In germline, CDR1 is SGHNT, CDR2 YYREEE (reference sequence). This CDR3 spans 15 amino acids. The CDR3 region has the DNA TGTGCCAGCACCCCTAGCGGGGGGAGTACAGATACGCAGTATTTT. Translating it yields CASTPSGGSTDTQYF.

This clonotype was seen more than once but under ten times. V usage is TRBV11-2 and J usage is TRBJ2-3; 15 bases are shared with TRBD2. The CDR3 has 18 residues. Germline trimming cut 2 bases from V and 2 bases from J; bases unmatched to any gene: 5. Germline V gene lookup returns CDR1 SGHAT and CDR2 FQNNGV. CDR3 sequence reads: CASSLWTSGGAATDTQYF. As DNA, the CDR3 is TGTGCCAGCAGCTTATGGACTAGCGGGGGGGCGGCCACAGATACGCAGTATTTT.

The chain combines TRBV6-2 or TRBV6-3 with TRBJ1-2, with D unclear. The CDR3 has 12 amino acids. The ends were cut back, 8 bases at V and 6 bases at J, with 13 bases in the middle. Germline V gene sequence: CDR1 MNHEY, CDR2 SVGEGT. The CDR3 nucleotides are TGTGCCAGCCGGGTGGGTGACAATGGCTACACCTTC. Encoded protein: CASRVGDNGYTF.

The chain recombines TRBV2 with TRBJ2-2; D not resolved. The CDR3 length is 15 residues. The V gene's germline CDR1 is SNHLY and CDR2 FYNNEI. Trimming removed 4 bases at V and 4 bases at J, with 13 bases between. This CDR3 reads CASSVVRPGTGELFF. The CDR3 DNA follows: TGTGCCAGCAGTGTGGTCCGGCCGGGCACCGGGGAGCTGTTTTTT.

CDR3 DNA: TGTGCCAGCAGCTTCCGGACAGGGGGGATTCCGAATGAGCAGTTCTTC. Protein sequence: CASSFRTGGIPNEQFF. The rearrangement uses TRBV7-8 and TRBJ2-1; 10 positions agree with TRBD1. Germline V gives CDR1 SGHVS, CDR2 FQNEAQ. This CDR3 spans 16 amino acids. V lost 3 bases, J lost 7 bases, and 9 bases stayed unmatched.

This clonotype showed up just a few times. This chain links TRBV5-4 with TRBJ1-6; 7 bases are a match to TRBD1. This CDR3 is 13 amino acids long. V was clipped by 4 bases and J by 10 bases; unmatched bases: 5. Germline V gene lookup returns CDR1 SGHNT and CDR2 YYREEE (reference sequence). The DNA of the CDR3 is TGTGCCAGCAGCATACAGGGGAGCTCACCCCTCCACTTT. Translation: CASSIQGSSPLHF.

The chain has TRBV7-9 and TRBJ1-3, with D unresolved. V was shortened by 5 bases and J by 2 bases, with 10 bases between the two germline ends. Germline V gives CDR1 SEHNR, CDR2 FQNEAQ (reference sequence). CDR3 length: 14 amino acids. The CDR3 DNA follows: TGTGCCAGCAGCCCTACAAGCCCTGGAAACACCATATATTTT. It is translated as CASSPTSPGNTIYF.